The clone carrying this TCR beta chain showed up many times. The sample belongs to a study of T-cell reconstitution after alpha-beta-depleted transplantation in children. The germline V gene encodes CDR1 DFQATT and CDR2 SNEGSKA (reference sequence). With 3 bases clipped from V and 3 bases from J, the junction kept 6 bases outside the gene matches. The CDR3 has 16 amino acids. The TCRbeta library was prepared with unique molecular identifiers. TCRdb ran MiXCR on the PCR reads and lists one entry per CDR3 protein. This sample has hundreds of thousands of distinct CDR3 sequences; approximately 14% occur once, and the top ten carry 0.65% to 0.9%.

Sequencing was performed on PBMCs, taken before TCRalphabeta/CD19-depleted stem cell transplant. The V gene is TRBV20-1, the J gene TRBJ2-3; 13 bases fit TRBD2. This TCR was sampled from a girl aged 2-9 years with congenital amegakaryocytic thrombocytopenia, due to receive a stem cell transplant. CDR3 residues: CSASLGLAGVTDTQYF. CDR3 DNA sequence: TGCAGTGCTAGTCTTGGACTAGCGGGAGTAACAGATACGCAGTATTTT.